The subject of this entry is one T cell receptor beta chain. In this sample, this clonotype turned up a few times. The target of this receptor is not known. No base-level quality is on record; no much larger clone is a single base apart. Libraries were built with 5' RACE. The run used an Illumina HiSeq 2000. A universal primer binding site was added through template switching, and the final cDNA carried a unique molecular identifier so that TCR cDNA molecules could be counted accurately. Specific primers in the conserved constant-segment region were used to synthesize first-strand cDNA for the TCR alpha and beta chains. To control for contamination, each cDNA library was double barcoded with a SMART-Mk sample barcode plus Illumina barcodes. TruSeq adapter sequences, together with Illumina sample barcodes, were added in two successive PCR steps. The TCR alpha and beta cDNA libraries were sequenced on the Illumina HiSeq platform using custom primers. The paper's processing steps were these. Raw reads were processed with MiGEC to extract unique molecular identifiers, and MiXCR was used to determine CDR3 positions. For each individual, recombination models were inferred using an EM algorithm with the repgenHMM and IGoR tools. The tcR package in R was used for shared clonotype analysis, with sharing normalized by the product of cloneset sizes. Out-of-frame nonproductive sequences were analyzed to study raw recombination free of thymic and clonal selection effects. TCRdb passed the public sequencing reads through fastp at Q25 and MiXCR, retaining productive beta sequences. Rows merge per CDR3 protein into single entries with the most common DNA and genes. TCRdb's processing, not the authors' own work, is the source of the V and J calls. Across this sample there are some 790,000 distinct CDR3 sequences, with roughly 20% seen only once. Over 10% of the sample is held by the ten biggest clonotypes.

The sample comes from a study of identical twins (TCRdb year 2016). Background for the entire study: To test whether fetal clonotypes persist, this study deep-sequenced TCR alpha and beta repertoires from monozygotic twins, from unrelated adults of various ages, and from cord blood. Replicate twin experiments were performed at different times using different library preparation protocols to rule out contamination. Overall study outcomes, separate from this receptor: In monozygotic twins, recombination models systematically underestimated out-of-frame TCR alpha sharing, but the models matched the sharing seen between unrelated individuals. Fewer insertions were carried by abundant cord blood beta clonotypes; a weaker similar trend was observed in young adult naive repertoires, while no such trend was observed in memory repertoires. Invariant T cells such as MAIT and iNKT could partly confound zero-insertion analyses, though diverse VJ usage argued against this for most clonotypes. Compared with coincidental sharing between unrelated individuals, out-of-frame TCR alpha sequences shared between twins showed an excess of sequences with low generation probability. Because the same donors could not be followed over many years, the conclusions relied on cross-sectional statistical analysis. The excess sharing between twins in beta out-of-frame sequences was weaker because fewer shared sequences reduced the signal-to-noise ratio.

Every donor was a healthy Caucasian. The twin cohort comprised three pairs of female monozygotic twins, all aged about 18 to 30 years. The RNA used for TCR libraries was isolated from peripheral blood mononuclear cells. The V and J ends are trimmed by 1 base and 3 bases, leaving 7 bases between them. The CDR3, cysteine through phenylalanine, is 13 amino acids long. CDR3 DNA is the only sequence kept; it has 39 bases, read in frame from the first base. Sequences SGDLS (CDR1) and YYNGEE (CDR2) are obtained from the germline V gene. These same records also appear under a second study, on T cells expressing NK-cell markers. The second study's authors report: In sorted CD3+CD56+NKG2C+, CD3+CD56+NKG2C- and CD3+CD56-NKG2C+ T-cell subsets from several donors, TCR beta-chain repertoires were profiled. Among the eight sequenced donors, seven were HCMV-seropositive and one was HCMV-seronegative. To restrict sorting to alphabetaTCR-expressing T cells, an anti-gammadeltaTCR antibody was added in several experiments. For about 6 donors, the dominant CD3+CD56+NKG2C+ clonotypes were among the top 10 CD8+ clonotypes and accounted for roughly 1.0-8% of CD8+ T cells. Those dominant clonotypes were again the most abundant among CD3+CD56-NKG2C+ cells in a handful of donors, at roughly 28.3-65%. It remained unclear whether the expanded NKG2C-expressing T cell clones were specific for HCMV antigens. The study sequenced eight donors, all healthy volunteers chosen at random: three men and five women. To determine HCMV serostatus, a commercial ELISA kit was used to detect HCMV-specific IgG in serum. For more than five donors, bulk peripheral blood T-cell repertoires were also sequenced from unsorted PBMC. Reads were demultiplexed and grouped by UMI with MIGEC, and clonotypes were assembled and quantified with MiTCR. Only TCR cDNA sequences supported by at least two reads were kept to exclude erroneous sequences. The tcR package was used for downstream repertoire analysis, and clonotypes were matched across fractions by CDR3 nucleotide sequence plus V segment. VDJmatch was used to annotate antigen specificity against VDJdb, with one amino acid substitution allowed in CDR3.

The chain is assembled from TRBV9 and TRBJ2-5, with no D gene named confidently. The receptor's source is a woman younger than 30 in good health. Sequencing used PBMCs. CDR3 loop: CASSVSLEETQYF. The nucleotide sequence is TGTGCCAGCAGCGTATCACTTGAAGAGACCCAGTACTTC.